The T cell receptor beta chain under discussion was sequenced for a study of blood T cell repertoires in COVID-19. Study as a whole: PBMCs, B-cell-depleted T cells, or T cells were the source of the cDNA or gDNA that made up the material.

Only in-frame clones appear in the TCRdb table, and some are missing; sequencing was by immunoSEQ multiplex PCR. This sample yields about 270,000 clones, of which 83% are seen a single time; 9.4% belongs to the top ten. The CDR3 sequence is 15 residues long. Germline CDR1 reads SGDLS; CDR2 reads YYNGEE. Trimming removed 0 bases from V and 0 bases from J, with 7 bases in between. The sequence was obtained from a woman between 50 and 59 years old who had recovered from COVID-19. J is TRBJ2-1 and V is TRBV9, with TRBD2 as a possible D gene (5 bases). Sequencing was carried out using peripheral blood. The CDR3 nucleotides are TGTGCCAGCAGCGTAGTAGGGAGCTCCTACAATGAGCAGTTCTTC. The encoded protein is CASSVVGSSYNEQFF.